This T cell receptor (beta chain) emerged from a study of Ad26.COV2.S vaccination and SARS-CoV-2 variants. Trimming removed 4 bases at V and 1 base at J, with 5 bases between. CDR1 and CDR2 from the germline V gene are SGHRS and YFSETQ. The CDR3 contains 12 residues. Treatment indicated: around 19 received Ad26.COV2.S at low or high dose, single or two shots; 5 received placebo; per-sample allocation not given. Collection of the samples took place on day 63 after the first injection of vaccine or placebo. Concerning this clone: The target antigen is unknown.

Findings of the study overall: Vaccinees showed greater spike-specific TCR breadth than placebo recipients.

The table came from immunoSEQ multiplex PCR; TCRdb's copy has only in-frame clones and leaves some out. The table lists around 400,000 clones, 80% to 95% of them singletons. The V call is TRBV5-1, the J call TRBJ1-1; no clear D gene. The sample in question was peripheral blood, obtained in a trial of Ad26.COV2.S vaccine versus placebo. The TCR sequence derives from a person aged 18 to 65 who received the Ad26.COV2.S COVID-19 vaccine or a placebo. CDR3 sequence (DNA): TGCGCCAGCAGCGTGGGGAACACTGAAGCTTTCTTT. This translates into CASSVGNTEAFF.